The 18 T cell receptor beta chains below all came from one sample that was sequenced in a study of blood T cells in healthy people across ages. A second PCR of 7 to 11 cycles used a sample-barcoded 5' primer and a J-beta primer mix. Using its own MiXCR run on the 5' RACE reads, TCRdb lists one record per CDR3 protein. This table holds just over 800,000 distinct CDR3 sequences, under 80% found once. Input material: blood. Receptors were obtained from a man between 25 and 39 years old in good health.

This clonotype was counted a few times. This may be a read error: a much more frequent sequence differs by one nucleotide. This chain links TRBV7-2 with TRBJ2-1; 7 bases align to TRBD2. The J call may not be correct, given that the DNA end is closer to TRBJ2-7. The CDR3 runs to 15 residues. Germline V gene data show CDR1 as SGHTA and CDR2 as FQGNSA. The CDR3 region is CASSPRGSSYNEQYF. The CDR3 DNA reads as TGTGCCAGCAGCCCGCGGGGGAGCTCCTACAATGAGCAGTACTTC.

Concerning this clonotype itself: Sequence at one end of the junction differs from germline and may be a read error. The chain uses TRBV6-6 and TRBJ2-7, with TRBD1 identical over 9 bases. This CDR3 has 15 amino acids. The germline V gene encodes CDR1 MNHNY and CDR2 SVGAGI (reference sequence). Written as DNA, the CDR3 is TGTGCCAGCAGTGACTCGGGACAGGGTCCCTACGAGCAGTACTTC. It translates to CASSDSGQGPYEQYF.

The CDR3 DNA reads TGCGCCAGCAGCCAAGAAGGTGGTAGCGGTACAGATACGCAGTATTTT. Amino acid sequence: CASSQEGGSGTDTQYF. The chain joins TRBV4-1 to TRBJ2-3, with TRBD2 as a possible D gene (6 bases). V was trimmed by 0 bases and J by 3 bases, leaving 13 bases between them. In germline, CDR1 is MGHRA, CDR2 YSYEKL. CDR3 size: 16 residues.

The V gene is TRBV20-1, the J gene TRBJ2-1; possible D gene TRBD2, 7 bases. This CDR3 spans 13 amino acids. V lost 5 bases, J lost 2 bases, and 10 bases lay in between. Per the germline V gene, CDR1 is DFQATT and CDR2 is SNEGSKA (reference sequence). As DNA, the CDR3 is TGCAGTGCTGGGGGGGCTACCTACAATGAGCAGTTCTTC. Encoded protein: CSAGGATYNEQFF.

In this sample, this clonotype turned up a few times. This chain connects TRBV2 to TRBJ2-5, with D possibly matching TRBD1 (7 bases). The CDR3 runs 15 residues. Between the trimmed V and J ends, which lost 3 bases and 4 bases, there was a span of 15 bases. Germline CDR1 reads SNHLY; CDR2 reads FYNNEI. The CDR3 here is CASSERAGGGETQYF. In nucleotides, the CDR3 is TGTGCCAGCAGTGAGAGGGCAGGGGGAGGAGAGACCCAGTACTTC.

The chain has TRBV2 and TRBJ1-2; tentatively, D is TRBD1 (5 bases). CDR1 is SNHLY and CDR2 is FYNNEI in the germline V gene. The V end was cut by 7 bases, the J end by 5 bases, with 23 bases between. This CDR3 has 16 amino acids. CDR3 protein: CASTPGGDGTVYGYTF. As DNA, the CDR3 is TGTGCCAGCACCCCGGGGGGGGACGGGACCGTTTATGGCTACACCTTC.

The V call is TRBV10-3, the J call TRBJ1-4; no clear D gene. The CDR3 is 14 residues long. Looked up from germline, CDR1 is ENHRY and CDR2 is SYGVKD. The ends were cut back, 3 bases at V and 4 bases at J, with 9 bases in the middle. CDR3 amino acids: CAISDTAGNEKLFF. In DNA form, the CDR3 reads TGTGCCATCAGTGATACAGCGGGTAATGAAAAACTGTTTTTT.

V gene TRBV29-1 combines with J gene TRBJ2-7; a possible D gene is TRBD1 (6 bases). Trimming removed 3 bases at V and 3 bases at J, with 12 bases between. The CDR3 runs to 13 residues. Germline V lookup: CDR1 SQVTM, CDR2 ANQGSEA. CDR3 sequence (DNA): TGCAGCGTTGATGTCAGGGGCTTCTACGAGCAGTACTTC. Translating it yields CSVDVRGFYEQYF.

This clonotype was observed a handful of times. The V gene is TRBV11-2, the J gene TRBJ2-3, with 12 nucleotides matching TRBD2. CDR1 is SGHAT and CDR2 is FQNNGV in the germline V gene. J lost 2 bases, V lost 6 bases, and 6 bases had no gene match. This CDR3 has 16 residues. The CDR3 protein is CASSPGLAGFTDTQYF. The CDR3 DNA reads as TGTGCCAGCAGTCCCGGACTAGCGGGGTTCACAGATACGCAGTATTTT.

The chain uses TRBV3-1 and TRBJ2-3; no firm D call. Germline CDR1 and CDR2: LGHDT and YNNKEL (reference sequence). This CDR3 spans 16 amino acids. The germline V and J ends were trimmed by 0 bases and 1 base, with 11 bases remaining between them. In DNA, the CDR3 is TGTGCCAGCAGCCAAGACGCGACACCACGCACAGATACGCAGTATTTT. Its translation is CASSQDATPRTDTQYF.

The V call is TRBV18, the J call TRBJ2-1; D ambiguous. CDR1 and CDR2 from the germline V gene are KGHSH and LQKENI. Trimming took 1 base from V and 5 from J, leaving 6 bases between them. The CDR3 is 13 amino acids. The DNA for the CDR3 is TGTGCCAGCTCACCACGAATAGACAATGAGCAGTTCTTC. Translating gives CASSPRIDNEQFF.

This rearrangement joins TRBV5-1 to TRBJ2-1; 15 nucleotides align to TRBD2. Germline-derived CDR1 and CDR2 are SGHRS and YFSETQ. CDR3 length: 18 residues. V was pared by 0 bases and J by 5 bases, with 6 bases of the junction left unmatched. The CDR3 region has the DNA TGCGCCAGCAGCTTGGACGGACTAGCGGGGGGGCCTGACAATGAGCAGTTCTTC. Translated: CASSLDGLAGGPDNEQFF.

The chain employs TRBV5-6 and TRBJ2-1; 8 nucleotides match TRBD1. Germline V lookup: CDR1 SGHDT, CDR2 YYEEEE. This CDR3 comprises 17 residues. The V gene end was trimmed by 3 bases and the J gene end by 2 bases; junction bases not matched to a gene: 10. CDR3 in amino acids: CASSWGDRTPPYNEQFF. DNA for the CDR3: TGTGCCAGCAGCTGGGGGGACAGGACCCCTCCCTACAATGAGCAGTTCTTC.

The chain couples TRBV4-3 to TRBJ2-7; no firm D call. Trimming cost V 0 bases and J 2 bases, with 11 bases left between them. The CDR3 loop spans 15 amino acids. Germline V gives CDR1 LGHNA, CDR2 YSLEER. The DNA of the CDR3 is TGCGCCAGCAGCCAAGAGGACGGGCTCGCCTACGAGCAGTACTTC. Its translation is CASSQEDGLAYEQYF.

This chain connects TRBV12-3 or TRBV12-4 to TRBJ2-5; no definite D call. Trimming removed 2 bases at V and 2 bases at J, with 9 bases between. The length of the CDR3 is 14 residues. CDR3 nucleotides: TGTGCCAGCAGTTTAAATTGGAGACAAGAGACCCAGTACTTC. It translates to CASSLNWRQETQYF.

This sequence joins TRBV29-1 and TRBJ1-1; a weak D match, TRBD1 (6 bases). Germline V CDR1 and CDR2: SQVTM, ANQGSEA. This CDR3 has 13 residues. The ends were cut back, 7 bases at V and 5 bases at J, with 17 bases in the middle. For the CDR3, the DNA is TGCAGCGCCTTGACAGGCGGCGATACTGAAGCTTTCTTT. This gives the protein CSALTGGDTEAFF.

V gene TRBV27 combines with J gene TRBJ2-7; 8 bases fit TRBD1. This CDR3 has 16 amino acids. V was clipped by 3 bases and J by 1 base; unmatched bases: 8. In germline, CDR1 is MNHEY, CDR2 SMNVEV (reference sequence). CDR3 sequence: CASSLRQGAPSYEQYF. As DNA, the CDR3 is TGTGCCAGCAGTTTGCGGCAGGGGGCACCGTCCTACGAGCAGTACTTC.

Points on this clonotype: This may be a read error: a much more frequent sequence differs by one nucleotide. Here the CDR3 DNA reads TGTGCCAGCAGCGAACCGAGGTGGGTGAACACTGAAGCTTTCTTT. Translated, it gives CASSEPRWVNTEAFF. The chain joins TRBV21-1 to TRBJ1-1. TRBV21-1 is described as a pseudogene. This CDR3 has 15 amino acids.